A selection of T cell receptor beta chains follows, all from one sample in a study of T-cell reconstitution after alpha-beta-depleted transplantation in children. TCRdb processed the PCR reads anew with MiXCR; each CDR3 protein has one entry. Among under 300,000 distinct CDR3 sequences listed, roughly 10% were seen once. This specimen was peripheral blood, taken 180 days after TCRalphabeta/CD19-depleted stem cell transplant. These receptors were taken from a male patient aged 2-15 years who had a stem cell transplant for chronic granulomatous disease, so the T cells may come from the graft donor. Both conserved end residues are part of each CDR3. The order of the fields is V gene, J gene, CDR3 protein.

TRBV19	TRBJ1-5	CASSRWGVGNQPQHF
TRBV2	TRBJ1-3	CASRESVGAGNTIYF
TRBV12-3/TRBV12-4	TRBJ2-5	CASSPYGTGQETQYF
TRBV7-9	TRBJ1-2	CASSTGQIHYGYTF
TRBV27	TRBJ2-5	CASSEGETQYF
TRBV6-2/TRBV6-3	TRBJ2-3	CASSYRGWGAQESEDTQYF
TRBV5-1	TRBJ2-2	CASSLSLAGLTGELFF
TRBV20-1	TRBJ2-3	CSSGSTDTQYF
TRBV29-1	TRBJ2-5	CSVGRQETQYF
TRBV12-3/TRBV12-4	TRBJ1-2	CASSQGTGSPLPGGYTF
TRBV7-9	TRBJ1-3	CASSLSWASSGNTIYF
TRBV12-3/TRBV12-4	TRBJ1-5	CASSLGRGYQPQHF
TRBV10-3	TRBJ1-1	CAIRRQVGDTEAFF
TRBV12-3/TRBV12-4	TRBJ2-7	CASSSTRYDEQYF
TRBV25-1	TRBJ1-6	CASSEELSFYNSPLHF